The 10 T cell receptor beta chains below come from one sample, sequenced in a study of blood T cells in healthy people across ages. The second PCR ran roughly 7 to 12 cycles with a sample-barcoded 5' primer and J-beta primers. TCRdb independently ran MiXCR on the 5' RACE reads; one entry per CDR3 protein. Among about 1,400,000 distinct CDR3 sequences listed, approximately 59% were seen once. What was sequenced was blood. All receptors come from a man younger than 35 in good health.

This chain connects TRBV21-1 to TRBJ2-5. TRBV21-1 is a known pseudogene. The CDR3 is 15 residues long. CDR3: CASSKRTASQETQYF. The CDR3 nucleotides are TGTGCCAGCAGCAAAAGGACCGCCAGCCAAGAGACCCAGTACTTC.

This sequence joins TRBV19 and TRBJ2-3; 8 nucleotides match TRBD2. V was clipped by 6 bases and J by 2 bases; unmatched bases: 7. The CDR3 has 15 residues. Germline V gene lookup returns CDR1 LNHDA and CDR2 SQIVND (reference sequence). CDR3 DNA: TGTGCCAGTAGCCCCAATAGCGGGACCACAGATACGCAGTATTTT. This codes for CASSPNSGTTDTQYF.

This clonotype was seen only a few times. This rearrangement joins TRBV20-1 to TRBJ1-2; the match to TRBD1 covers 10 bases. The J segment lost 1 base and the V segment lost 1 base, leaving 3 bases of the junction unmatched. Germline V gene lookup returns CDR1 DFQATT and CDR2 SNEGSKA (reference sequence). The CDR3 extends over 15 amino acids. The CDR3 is CSARGRTGGNYGYTF. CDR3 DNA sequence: TGCAGTGCTAGAGGACGGACAGGGGGTAACTATGGCTACACCTTC.

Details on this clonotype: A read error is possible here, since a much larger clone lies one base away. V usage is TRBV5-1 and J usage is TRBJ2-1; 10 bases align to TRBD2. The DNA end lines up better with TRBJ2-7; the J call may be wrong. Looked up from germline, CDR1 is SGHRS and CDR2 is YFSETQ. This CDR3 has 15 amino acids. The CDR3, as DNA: TGCGCCAGCAGCTTGGAACTAGCGGGGTACAATGAGCAGTACTTC. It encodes CASSLELAGYNEQYF.

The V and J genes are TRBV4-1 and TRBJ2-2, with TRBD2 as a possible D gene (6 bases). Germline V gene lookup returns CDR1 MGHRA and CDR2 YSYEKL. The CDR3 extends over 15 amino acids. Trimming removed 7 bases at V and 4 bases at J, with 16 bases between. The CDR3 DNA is TGCGCCAGCACCTGGGGGGAGCTGAGCACCGGGGAGCTGTTTTTT. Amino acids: CASTWGELSTGELFF.

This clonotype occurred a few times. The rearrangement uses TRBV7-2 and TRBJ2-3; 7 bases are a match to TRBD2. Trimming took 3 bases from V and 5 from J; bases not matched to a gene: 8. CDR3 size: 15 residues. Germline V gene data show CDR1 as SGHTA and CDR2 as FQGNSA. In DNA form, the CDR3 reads TGTGCCAGCAGCTTTCGACTAGCCGCAGGAGATACGCAGTATTTT. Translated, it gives CASSFRLAAGDTQYF.

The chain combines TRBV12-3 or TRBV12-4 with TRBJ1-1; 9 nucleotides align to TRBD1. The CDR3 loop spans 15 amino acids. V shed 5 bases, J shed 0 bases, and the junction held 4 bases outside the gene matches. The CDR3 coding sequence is TGTGCCAGCAGTGTCGGACAGGGGCTGAACACTGAAGCTTTCTTT. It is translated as CASSVGQGLNTEAFF.

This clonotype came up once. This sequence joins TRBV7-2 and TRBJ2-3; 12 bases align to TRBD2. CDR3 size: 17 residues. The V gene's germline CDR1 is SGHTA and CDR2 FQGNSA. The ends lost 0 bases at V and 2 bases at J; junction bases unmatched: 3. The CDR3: CASSLATSGGDTDTQYF. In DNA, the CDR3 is TGTGCCAGCAGCTTAGCGACTAGCGGGGGAGACACAGATACGCAGTATTTT.

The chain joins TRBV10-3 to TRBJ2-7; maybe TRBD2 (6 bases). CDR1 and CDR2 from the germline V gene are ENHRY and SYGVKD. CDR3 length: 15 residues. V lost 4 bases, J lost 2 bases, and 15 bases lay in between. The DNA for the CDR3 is TGTGCCATCAGTGCGGACGCCGGGACTCCCTACGAGCAGTACTTC. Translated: CAISADAGTPYEQYF.

CDR3 sequence: CASSLGIRKYEQYF. The CDR3, as DNA: TGTGCCAGCAGCTTAGGAATCCGAAAGTACGAGCAGTACTTC. The rearrangement joins TRBV7-9 to TRBJ2-7; D gene ambiguous. The CDR3 has 14 amino acids. CDR1 and CDR2 from the germline V gene are SEHNR and FQNEAQ (reference sequence). Trimming stripped 1 base from V and 4 bases from J, with 11 bases between.